The next 17 T cell receptor beta chains were all read from a single sample in a study of blood T cell repertoires in COVID-19. Sequencing was performed with immunoSEQ multiplex PCR; in TCRdb, only in-frame clones are kept and a portion is missing. This table holds 40,000 to 45,000 clones, more than 70% found once. Sequenced material: peripheral blood. The receptor set was obtained from a human donor in a cohort sampled during active COVID-19.

V and J are TRBV10-3 and TRBJ1-2, with D uncertain. The ends were cut back, 2 bases at V and 4 bases at J, with 11 bases in the middle. This CDR3 is built from 14 residues. Germline V CDR1 and CDR2: ENHRY, SYGVKD. CDR3 region: CAISEDYVSYGYTF. In DNA form, the CDR3 reads TGTGCCATCAGTGAGGATTATGTGAGCTATGGCTACACCTTC.

The rearrangement links TRBV9 to TRBJ1-5, with 9 bases matching TRBD1. The V and J ends lost 3 bases and 6 bases, in that order; junction bases with no gene match: 4. This CDR3 contains 14 residues. CDR1 is SGDLS and CDR2 is YYNGEE in the germline V gene. The CDR3 region is CASSGQGDGQPQHF. In DNA form, the CDR3 reads TGTGCCAGCAGCGGACAGGGGGACGGTCAGCCCCAGCATTTT.

This rearrangement joins TRBV7-9 to TRBJ2-2; possible D gene TRBD1, 5 bases. CDR3 size: 11 residues. Germline values: CDR1 SEHNR, CDR2 FQNEAQ (reference sequence). Trimming took 7 bases from V and 9 from J, leaving 9 bases between them. The CDR3 region has the DNA TGTGCCAGCATGGCAGGGCGGGAGCTGTTTTTT. Translating it yields CASMAGRELFF.

This sequence joins TRBV28 and TRBJ1-2; 7 bases align to TRBD1. Germline loops: CDR1 MDHEN, CDR2 SYDVKM. This CDR3 region has 15 residues. The junction had 7 bases not matched to a gene; V was cut back by 4 bases and J by 2 bases. The CDR3 coding sequence is TGTGCCAGCAGTTCCCCGACAGGGTCGAACTATGGCTACACCTTC. Translation gives CASSSPTGSNYGYTF.

This clone appeared once. The V gene is TRBV7-8, the J gene TRBJ1-2; 8 bases line up with TRBD1. Trimming took 4 bases from V and 1 from J; bases not matched to a gene: 8. Germline CDR1 and CDR2: SGHVS and FQNEAQ. The CDR3 extends over 16 amino acids. For the CDR3, the DNA is TGTGCCAGCAGCTCCCGACCGACAGGGGATAACTATGGCTACACCTTC. Translated: CASSSRPTGDNYGYTF.

This clone was seen a handful of times. The V and J genes are TRBV18 and TRBJ1-2; 9 positions match TRBD1. The ends lost 6 bases at V and 4 bases at J; junction bases unmatched: 3. Germline lookup yields CDR1 KGHSH and CDR2 LQKENI. This CDR3 is built from 13 residues. In nucleotides, the CDR3 is TGTGCCAGCTCCGAGACAGGGGGCTATGGCTACACCTTC. This sequence encodes CASSETGGYGYTF.

The V call is TRBV5-1, the J call TRBJ2-1, with D perhaps TRBD1 (6 bases). This CDR3 contains 14 residues. Germline CDR1 is SGHRS and CDR2 is YFSETQ. With 4 bases removed from V and 1 base from J, the gap between germline ends came to 9 bases. CDR3 in amino acids: CASSVQGSYNEQFF. As DNA, the CDR3 is TGCGCCAGCAGCGTGCAGGGGTCCTACAATGAGCAGTTCTTC.

This sequence joins TRBV5-6 and TRBJ1-1, with 8 bases lining up with TRBD1. The V gene's germline CDR1 is SGHDT and CDR2 YYEEEE. The CDR3 runs 15 residues. With 0 bases clipped from V and 5 bases from J, the junction kept 6 bases outside the gene matches. The CDR3 DNA follows: TGTGCCAGCAGCTTGGAATCAGGGGGCGCGACTGAAGCTTTCTTT. It specifies CASSLESGGATEAFF.

The V and J genes are TRBV24-1 and TRBJ2-7; D may be TRBD1 (6 bases). The CDR3 is 13 amino acids. Trimming left V 2 bases short and J 6 bases short, with 10 bases between. Germline V gene sequence: CDR1 KGHDR, CDR2 SFDVKD. CDR3 protein: CATSDSQGSEQYF. The CDR3 DNA sequence: TGTGCCACCAGTGATTCCCAGGGGAGCGAGCAGTACTTC.

The rearrangement joins TRBV27 to TRBJ1-4, with D possibly matching TRBD1 (5 bases). The germline V and J ends were trimmed by 8 bases and 0 bases, with 10 bases remaining between them. CDR3 length: 14 amino acids. The germline V gene has CDR1 MNHEY and CDR2 SMNVEV (reference sequence). CDR3 amino acids: CASAGAATNEKLFF. The CDR3 DNA reads TGTGCCAGCGCTGGGGCCGCAACTAATGAAAAACTGTTTTTT.

This sequence joins TRBV27 and TRBJ1-2, with D perhaps matching TRBD1 (6 bases). The CDR3 extends over 15 amino acids. Germline assignment: CDR1 MNHEY and CDR2 SMNVEV (reference sequence). V lost 2 bases and J lost 2, with 12 bases in between. DNA for the CDR3: TGTGCCAGCAGTTTAATGGGTACAGGGAACTATGGCTACACCTTC. Amino acid sequence: CASSLMGTGNYGYTF.

The chain links TRBV7-8 to TRBJ1-3; 7 bases agree with TRBD1. The ends lost 5 bases at V and 0 bases at J; junction bases unmatched: 1. The V gene's germline CDR1 is SGHVS and CDR2 FQNEAQ. The CDR3 length is 14 residues. This CDR3 is CASSHRGSGNTIYF. The CDR3 DNA reads TGTGCCAGCAGCCACAGGGGCTCTGGAAACACCATATATTTT.

The V and J genes are TRBV2 and TRBJ2-4, with D maybe TRBD1 (6 bases). V lost 5 bases and J 4 bases, leaving 15 bases between the germline ends. The germline gives CDR1 SNHLY, CDR2 FYNNEI. The CDR3 spans 15 residues. CDR3 amino acids: CASSYPTGLKNIQYF. CDR3 DNA: TGTGCCAGCAGTTACCCGACAGGTCTGAAAAACATTCAGTACTTC.

This clone was picked up one time. The CDR3 loop reads CASYRAGNEQFF. The CDR3 DNA reads as TGTGCCAGTTACAGGGCGGGCAATGAGCAGTTCTTC. The chain couples TRBV6-6 to TRBJ2-1, with D perhaps TRBD1 (6 bases). V was shortened by 9 bases and J by 6 bases, with 12 bases between the two germline ends. The CDR3 loop spans 12 amino acids. The germline V gene has CDR1 MNHNY and CDR2 SVGAGI (reference sequence).

The rearrangement links TRBV4-2 to TRBJ2-3, with 8 bases lining up with TRBD2. The CDR3 has 15 residues. V was clipped by 4 bases and J by 5 bases; unmatched bases: 8. Germline CDR1 LGHNA, CDR2 YNFKEQ. CDR3 loop: CASSRIGGAQDTQYF. CDR3 nucleotides: TGTGCCAGCAGCCGAATCGGGGGGGCCCAAGATACGCAGTATTTT.

This chain links TRBV19 with TRBJ2-1; no firm D call. Germline values: CDR1 LNHDA, CDR2 SQIVND (reference sequence). Deletions cut 5 bases from V and 1 base from J, with 12 bases between. The CDR3 totals 15 residues. The CDR3 coding sequence is TGTGCCAGTAGTTTAATTTCGGTTTCCTACAATGAGCAGTTCTTC. As protein: CASSLISVSYNEQFF.

The V gene is TRBV19, the J gene TRBJ2-1, with TRBD1 identical over 8 bases. The CDR3 has 13 residues. Germline loops: CDR1 LNHDA, CDR2 SQIVND (reference sequence). V shed 6 bases, J shed 4 bases, and the junction held 2 bases outside the gene matches. The CDR3 DNA sequence: TGTGCCAGTAGCAACAGGGGGTACAATGAGCAGTTCTTC. Amino acids: CASSNRGYNEQFF.